The next 20 T cell receptor beta chains were all read from a single sample in a study of radiotherapy plus CTLA-4 blockade in lung cancer. Data came from immunoSEQ multiplex PCR; TCRdb stores just in-frame clones and leaves some out. The top ten clones hold 20% to 30% of a sample with 100,000 or so clones, around 83% of them seen once. The source material was peripheral blood, sampled from a patient treated with radiotherapy plus ipilimumab. These receptor sequences come from a human donor with non-small cell lung cancer that progressed on radiotherapy plus ipilimumab.

This clone was seen a handful of times. This chain connects TRBV7-6 to TRBJ1-3; 7 positions agree with TRBD1. Germline CDR1 reads SGHVS; CDR2 reads FNYEAQ. This CDR3 spans 15 amino acids. The V gene end was trimmed by 5 bases and the J gene end by 7 bases; junction bases not matched to a gene: 11. The CDR3 reads CASSNGQGQFNTIYF. The CDR3 nucleotides read TGTGCCAGCAGCAACGGCCAGGGACAGTTTAACACCATATATTTT.

The rearrangement joins TRBV21-1 to TRBJ1-2. TRBV21-1 is labeled a pseudogene. There are 15 residues in the CDR3. CDR3 residues: CASSKEYGSNYGYTF. CDR3 DNA: TGTGCCAGCAGCAAAGAGTACGGATCTAACTATGGCTACACCTTC.

The chain couples TRBV10-3 to TRBJ1-5, with 9 bases that match TRBD1. Germline CDR1 and CDR2: ENHRY and SYGVKD. The CDR3 runs 13 residues. V dropped 11 bases and J dropped 8; count of bases not matched to a gene: 10. The CDR3 nucleotides are TGTGCCGCAAGACAGGGGGAAGGCAAGCCCCAGCATTTT. Translated: CAARQGEGKPQHF.

This clone has just a few counts. The V call is TRBV19, the J call TRBJ2-1, with D perhaps matching TRBD1 or TRBD2 (6 bases each). The germline CDR1 and CDR2 sequences are LNHDA and SQIVND (reference sequence). Trimming took 2 bases from V and 1 from J, leaving 12 bases between them. The CDR3 spans 16 residues. CDR3: CASSIRGLGSYNEQFF. CDR3 nucleotides: TGTGCCAGTAGTATACGGGGGCTAGGGTCCTACAATGAGCAGTTCTTC.

V and J are TRBV9 and TRBJ2-5; 7 nucleotides agree with TRBD2. V lost 1 base and J lost 3; bases outside the gene matches: 6. The CDR3 has 15 residues. CDR1 and CDR2 from the germline V gene are SGDLS and YYNGEE. This CDR3 is CASSVRWLAEETQYF. The CDR3 DNA reads as TGTGCCAGCAGCGTAAGGTGGCTAGCGGAAGAGACCCAGTACTTC.

The rearrangement links TRBV6-5 to TRBJ1-1, with a weak D call TRBD1 (6 bases). The CDR3 spans 15 residues. The V end lost 7 bases, the J end lost 2 bases, and 17 bases lay between the germline ends. The germline V gene has CDR1 MNHEY and CDR2 SVGAGI. For the CDR3, the DNA is TGTGCCAGCATTAAGACAGGAGACATAAACACTGAAGCTTTCTTT. This gives the protein CASIKTGDINTEAFF.

The genes are TRBV27 and TRBJ2-7, with D possibly TRBD2 on 6 matching bases. Germline CDR1 reads MNHEY; CDR2 reads SMNVEV (reference sequence). The CDR3 runs to 14 residues. The ends were cut back, 6 bases at V and 2 bases at J, with 14 bases in the middle. In DNA form, the CDR3 reads TGTGCCAGCAGGGGGGGAGGACACACCTACGAGCAGTACTTC. Protein product: CASRGGGHTYEQYF.

The chain joins TRBV5-1 to TRBJ2-1, with TRBD2 matching over 10 bases. CDR1 is SGHRS, CDR2 YFSETQ, per germline. J was trimmed by 0 bases and V by 6 bases; bases with no gene match: 6. This CDR3 is 16 amino acids long. The CDR3 here is CASIRLAGNSYNEQFF. Here the CDR3 DNA reads TGCGCCAGCATCAGACTAGCGGGTAACTCCTACAATGAGCAGTTCTTC.

This clone was observed once. The V call is TRBV10-3, the J call TRBJ2-6, with TRBD2 identical over 10 bases. CDR1 is ENHRY and CDR2 is SYGVKD in the germline V gene. The V segment lost 5 bases and the J segment 2 bases; nucleotides outside the gene matches: 3. This CDR3 is 16 amino acids long. CDR3 coding DNA: TGTGCCATCAGTCGGCTAGCGGGAGCTGGGGCCAACGTCCTGACTTTC. The encoded protein is CAISRLAGAGANVLTF.

The chain links TRBV28 to TRBJ2-3; D possibly uses TRBD1 or TRBD2 (5 bases each). The CDR3 runs 15 residues. Trimming left V 7 bases short and J 2 bases short, with 16 bases between. From germline, CDR1 is MDHEN and CDR2 SYDVKM. CDR3 nucleotide sequence: TGTGCCAGCAATCAAGAGGGGCCATTCACAGATACGCAGTATTTT. This gives the protein CASNQEGPFTDTQYF.

The chain carries TRBV5-5 and TRBJ2-1, with D uncertain. This CDR3 is built from 12 residues. CDR1 is SGHKS, CDR2 YYEKEE, per germline (reference sequence). V lost 4 bases to trimming and J lost 5 bases, with 7 bases between them. The CDR3 nucleotides read TGTGCCAGCAGCCCCCGAGACAATGAGCAGTTCTTC. The encoded protein is CASSPRDNEQFF.

The V call is TRBV30, the J call TRBJ2-1; 10 nucleotides agree with TRBD1. Germline assignment: CDR1 GTSNPN and CDR2 SVGIG (reference sequence). Losses at the gene ends were 2 bases for V and 6 bases for J; bases not matched to a gene: 4. The CDR3 has 14 residues. The CDR3 loop is CAWSKGQGSNEQFF. The DNA for the CDR3 is TGTGCCTGGAGTAAGGGACAGGGGAGCAATGAGCAGTTCTTC.

The gene calls are TRBV27 and TRBJ2-5, with D maybe TRBD2 (5 bases). Germline-derived CDR1 and CDR2 are MNHEY and SMNVEV (reference sequence). This CDR3 has 15 amino acids. Trimming took off 4 bases at V and 5 bases at J, with 17 bases between the two ends. The CDR3 DNA sequence: TGTGCCAGCAGTTCTCAGCGGCAAGGGCGGGAGACCCAGTACTTC. Translation: CASSSQRQGRETQYF.

V gene TRBV7-3 combines with J gene TRBJ2-5; the D gene is possibly TRBD1 (6 bases). CDR3 length: 15 residues. The V gene lost 2 bases and the J gene lost 5 bases, with 15 bases spanning the gap. Germline V gene lookup returns CDR1 SGHTA and CDR2 FQGTGA. The CDR3 loop is CASSLGGESVETQYF. The DNA for the CDR3 is TGTGCCAGCAGCTTAGGGGGCGAATCTGTCGAGACCCAGTACTTC. The full variable domain, rest sourced from reference TRBV7-3 and TRBJ2-5, is GAGVSQTPSNKVTEKGKYVELRCDPISGHTALYWYRQSLGQGPEFLIYFQGTGAADDSGLPNDRFFAVRPEGSVSTLKIQRTERGDSAVYLCASSLGGESVETQYFGPGTRLLVL.

The chain uses TRBV18 and TRBJ2-2; 7 bases line up with TRBD1. The CDR3 extends over 14 amino acids. The germline V gene has CDR1 KGHSH and CDR2 LQKENI. V was pared by 3 bases and J by 6 bases, with 4 bases of the junction left unmatched. CDR3 sequence reads: CASSPTGDSGELFF. CDR3 DNA: TGTGCCAGCTCACCTACAGGGGATTCCGGGGAGCTGTTTTTT.

The chain employs TRBV7-6 and TRBJ2-2; 7 bases map to TRBD1. The CDR3 is made up of 14 amino acids. The germline gives CDR1 SGHVS, CDR2 FNYEAQ. Germline trimming cut 2 bases from V and 7 bases from J; bases unmatched to any gene: 4. The CDR3 DNA reads TGTGCCAGCAGCTTAAACAGGGGCAACGGGGAGCTGTTTTTT. This encodes CASSLNRGNGELFF. The complete variable domain, with remaining parts taken from reference TRBV7-6 and TRBJ2-2, reads GAGVSQSPRYKVTKRGQDVALRCDPISGHVSLYWYRQALGQGPEFLTYFNYEAQQDKSGLPNDRFSAERPEGSISTLTIQRTEQRDSAMYRCASSLNRGNGELFFGEGSRLTVL.

The gene calls are TRBV29-1 and TRBJ2-1, with 12 bases lining up with TRBD2. The CDR3 is made up of 18 amino acids. CDR1 is SQVTM, CDR2 ANQGSEA, per germline. The V and J ends lost 1 base and 7 bases, in that order; junction bases with no gene match: 14. In DNA form, the CDR3 reads TGCAGCGTTGAAGGTGGGACTAGCGGGCCCCCCCAAGTAAATGAGCAGTTCTTC. It translates to CSVEGGTSGPPQVNEQFF.

V usage is TRBV29-1 and J usage is TRBJ2-1; 7 nucleotides line up with TRBD2. CDR1 and CDR2 from the germline V gene are SQVTM and ANQGSEA. With 7 bases clipped from V and 2 bases from J, the junction kept 11 bases outside the gene matches. This CDR3 comprises 15 residues. The CDR3 nucleotides read TGCAGCGGTATGAGACCGGGAGGCGCCTACAATGAGCAGTTCTTC. This gives the protein CSGMRPGGAYNEQFF.

The table lists this clone with a count of one. The gene calls are TRBV5-8 and TRBJ2-1, with TRBD2 identical over 15 bases. CDR1 and CDR2 (germline): SGHTS, YDEGEE. J was trimmed by 1 base and V by 1 base; bases with no gene match: 3. This CDR3 is 18 amino acids long. The CDR3 DNA sequence: TGTGCCAGCAGCTTGTTGGGACTAGCGGGAGGTTCCTACAATGAGCAGTTCTTC. Its protein is CASSLLGLAGGSYNEQFF. The variable domain in full, completed from reference TRBV5-8 and TRBJ2-1, reads EAGVTQSPTHLIKTRGQQATLRCSPISGHTSVYWYQQALGLGLQFLLWYDEGEERNRGNFPPRFSGRQFPNYSSELNVNALELEDSALYLCASSLLGLAGGSYNEQFFGPGTRLTVL.

The rearrangement uses TRBV2 and TRBJ2-3, with 10 positions matching TRBD2. After removal of 0 bases from V and 4 bases from J, the junction contained 10 bases not matched to a gene. The CDR3 has 18 residues. Germline-derived CDR1 and CDR2 are SNHLY and FYNNEI. CDR3 DNA: TGTGCCAGCAGTGAAGCGCTTGTCCTAGCGGGAGTGTCAGATACGCAGTATTTT. Translated: CASSEALVLAGVSDTQYF.